This T cell receptor (beta chain) was captured in a study of T cell responses to AZD1222 COVID-19 vaccine. Study outcomes and limitations: The donors showed a predominance of white British ancestry and of females, with possible underestimation of clonal diversity. Across spike, vaccine-associated CD4 TCRs were found, dominant at 160-218 and 743-854. Seropositivity was recorded at baseline in only a handful of AZD1222 recipients.

The CDR3 contains 13 residues. V shed 3 bases and J shed 3 bases, with 6 bases lying between them. The germline CDR1 and CDR2 sequences are LNHDA and SQIVND (reference sequence). Clones were sequenced by immunoSEQ multiplex PCR, and TCRdb holds only the in-frame ones, with some missing. The sample records about 170,000 clones, 85% to 90% being singletons. About this clone itself: Its antigen is undetermined.

The source of this sequence is an adult in good health. The chain recombines TRBV19 with TRBJ1-5; maybe TRBD1 (5 bases). The specimen comprised peripheral blood, sampled on day 0 of AZD1222 vaccination. CDR3 sequence reads: CASSIGHNQPQHF. The CDR3 DNA sequence: TGTGCCAGTAGTATTGGACACAATCAGCCCCAGCATTTT.